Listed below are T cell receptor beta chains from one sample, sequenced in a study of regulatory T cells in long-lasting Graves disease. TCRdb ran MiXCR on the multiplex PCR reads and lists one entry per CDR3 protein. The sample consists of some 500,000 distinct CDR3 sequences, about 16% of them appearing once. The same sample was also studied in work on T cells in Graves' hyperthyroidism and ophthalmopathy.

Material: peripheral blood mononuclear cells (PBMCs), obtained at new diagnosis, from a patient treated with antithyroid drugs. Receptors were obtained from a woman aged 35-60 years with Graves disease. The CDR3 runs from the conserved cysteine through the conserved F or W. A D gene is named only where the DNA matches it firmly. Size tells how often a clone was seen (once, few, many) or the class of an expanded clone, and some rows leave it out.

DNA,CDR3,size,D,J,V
TGTGCCAGCAGTACCCGGACAGGGGGCCACTACGAGCAGTACTTC,CASSTRTGGHYEQYF,NA,TRBD1,TRBJ2-7,TRBV28
TGCAGTGCTAGGTCGGGGGGACCAAACACTGAAGCTTTCTTT,CSARSGGPNTEAFF,many,NA,TRBJ1-1,TRBV20-1
TGTGCCAGCGGGGGACTAGTCTCCCCGGAGCAGTTCTTC,CASGGLVSPEQFF,NA,TRBD2,TRBJ2-1,TRBV7-2
TGTGCCAGCAGCTGGAGGAGGGGAGACGCTGAAGCTTTCTTT,CASSWRRGDAEAFF,many,NA,TRBJ1-1,TRBV5-5
TGTGCCAGCAGCAGTCCCGGGGGTTACACAGATACGCAGTATTTT,CASSSPGGYTDTQYF,NA,NA,TRBJ2-3,TRBV5-4
TGTGCCAGCGGCCGGGACAGCAATCAGCCCCAGCATTTT,CASGRDSNQPQHF,many,NA,TRBJ1-5,TRBV7-2
TGTGCCAGCAGCTTGGGAGCTAGGGTGAACACTGAAGCTTTCTTT,CASSLGARVNTEAFF,few,NA,TRBJ1-1,TRBV5-6
TGCGCCAGCAGCCAAGACGGACAGGGGATTCAAGCTTTCTTT,CASSQDGQGIQAFF,NA,TRBD1,TRBJ1-1,TRBV4-1
TGTGCCAGCAGAGATTGGGACAGGGGAGATGAAAAACTGTTTTTT,CASRDWDRGDEKLFF,many,TRBD1,TRBJ1-4,TRBV6-1
TGTGCCAGCCATTATCGGTCCGAAAACACTGAAGCTTTCTTT,CASHYRSENTEAFF,many,NA,TRBJ1-1,TRBV12-3/TRBV12-4
TGTGCCAGCAGACTAACTAGGGGGAGCTCTGGAAACACCATATATTTT,CASRLTRGSSGNTIYF,NA,NA,TRBJ1-3,TRBV6-1
TGCAGTGCTAGAGATACTAACGGGGGCCTGACCTACGAGCAGTACTTC,CSARDTNGGLTYEQYF,NA,NA,TRBJ2-7,TRBV20-1
TGTGCCAGCGCTACAGGGATCCATCAGCCCCAGCATTTT,CASATGIHQPQHF,few,NA,TRBJ1-5,TRBV18
TGCAGTGCTCAGAGTGCGGACAGGGCGAACACTGAAGCTTTCTTT,CSAQSADRANTEAFF,NA,TRBD1,TRBJ1-1,TRBV20-1
TGCAGCGTGTGGAGATGGCAGGGGGGCACAGATACGCAGTATTTT,CSVWRWQGGTDTQYF,NA,TRBD1,TRBJ2-3,TRBV29-1
TGTGCCAGTAGGACCCGGGGCGGCTACACCTTC,CASRTRGGYTF,many,NA,TRBJ1-2,TRBV2
TGCGCCAGCAGCTTGGACCCACAGGGGAACGAGCAGTACTTC,CASSLDPQGNEQYF,NA,TRBD1,TRBJ2-7,TRBV5-1
TGTGCCAGCAGCTCGGAAGGGGGAACCGATGGCTACACCTTC,CASSSEGGTDGYTF,many,NA,TRBJ1-2,TRBV11-3
TGTGCCAGCAGCCCTCGACGAACAGAGCAGTTCTTC,CASSPRRTEQFF,many,NA,TRBJ2-1,TRBV3-1
TGCAGCGTTGACCAAGGGTTAGAGGGCACTGAAGCTTTCTTT,CSVDQGLEGTEAFF,few,NA,TRBJ1-1,TRBV29-1
TGTGCCAGCAGTTTAGAGGAGGACACTGAAGCTTTCTTT,CASSLEEDTEAFF,many,NA,TRBJ1-1,TRBV12-3/TRBV12-4
TGTGCCAGCAGCCCCCATATGGGGAACACTGAAGCTTTCTTT,CASSPHMGNTEAFF,many,NA,TRBJ1-1,TRBV7-8
TGTGCCAGCAGCACAGGGGGCTTGGATGAGCAGTTCTTC,CASSTGGLDEQFF,many,TRBD1,TRBJ2-1,TRBV6-1
TGTGCCAGTAGTAATGGCCTGACTGGAAACACCATATATTTT,CASSNGLTGNTIYF,NA,NA,TRBJ1-3,TRBV19
TGTGCCAGCACCTTCGGGAACAGCTATGGCTACACCTTC,CASTFGNSYGYTF,NA,NA,TRBJ1-2,TRBV5-6
TGCAGTGCTAGACTACCTAGCACAGATACGCAGTATTTT,CSARLPSTDTQYF,many,NA,TRBJ2-3,TRBV20-1
TGCAGCGTTGAAGATAAACAGAGAGGTAATAATGAGCAGTTCTTC,CSVEDKQRGNNEQFF,NA,NA,TRBJ2-1,TRBV29-1
TGTGCCAGCAGTTTGGTGACAGGGGGCGCGAATACGCAGTATTTT,CASSLVTGGANTQYF,many,TRBD1,TRBJ2-3,TRBV2
TGTGCCAGCAGCTTGGGGACGTTCTTCCAGACCCAGTACTTC,CASSLGTFFQTQYF,NA,NA,TRBJ2-5,TRBV5-4